These 29 T cell receptor beta chains were all obtained from the same sample, sequenced in a study of T cells expressing NK-cell markers. TCRdb re-called the 5' RACE reads and catalogs CDR3 proteins one per entry, DNA excluded. The table lists some 280,000 distinct CDR3 sequences. The sequencing input was blood T cells: a sorted CD56 or NKG2C T cell subset, CD4+ or CD8+ T cells, or bulk PBMC T cells (not recorded which). All receptors derive from a man in his late teens or twenties in good health.

The CDR3 region is CAARGADDTQYF. The chain couples TRBV10-3 to TRBJ2-3; TCRdb returns TRBD1, unconfirmable since there is no DNA. The CDR3 totals 12 residues. Per the germline V gene, CDR1 is ENHRY and CDR2 is SYGVKD.

The rearrangement uses TRBV3-1 and TRBJ1-1; there is no DNA to check the TCRdb D call of TRBD1. This CDR3 has 15 amino acids. Germline assignment: CDR1 LGHDT and CDR2 YNNKEL (reference sequence). This CDR3 is CASSRHRVGGTEAFF.

This chain joins TRBV3-1 and TRBJ2-3; TCRdb returns TRBD1, unconfirmable since there is no DNA. The length of the CDR3 is 13 residues. Germline CDR1 reads LGHDT; CDR2 reads YNNKEL (reference sequence). The CDR3 sequence: CASSPGVGDTQYF.

This chain uses TRBV28 with TRBJ1-5; lacking DNA, the TRBD1 call made by TCRdb goes unchecked. Germline V gives CDR1 MDHEN, CDR2 SYDVKM. The CDR3 has 15 residues. CDR3 residues: CASSRQQGSNQPQHF. Full variable domain (rest looked up from reference TRBV28 and TRBJ1-5): DVKVTQSSRYLVKRTGEKVFLECVQDMDHENMFWYRQDPGLGLRLIYFSYDVKMKEKGDIPEGYSVSREKKERFSLILESASTNQTSMYLCASSRQQGSNQPQHFGDGTRLSIL.

This chain uses TRBV5-1 with TRBJ2-1; checking the TCRdb D call of TRBD1 is not possible without DNA. This CDR3 is 16 amino acids long. Germline CDR1 reads SGHRS; CDR2 reads YFSETQ. The CDR3 reads CASSAGTGGAYNEQFF.

The CDR3 region is CASIRGLADTQYF. The chain links TRBV5-5 to TRBJ2-3; TCRdb picks TRBD1, but there is no DNA to check that call. CDR3 size: 13 residues. The V gene's germline CDR1 is SGHKS and CDR2 YYEKEE (reference sequence).

The genes are TRBV12-3 or TRBV12-4 and TRBJ2-5. The CDR3 extends over 16 amino acids. Here the CDR3 reads CASSRAGRPLQETQYF.

This chain joins TRBV2 and TRBJ2-6. The CDR3 contains 17 residues. Germline V gives CDR1 SNHLY, CDR2 FYNNEI. The CDR3 here is CASSEERLNSGANVLTF.

This chain connects TRBV6-2 or TRBV6-3 to TRBJ2-2; TCRdb proposes TRBD1, but this gene call is untestable without DNA. Germline V gene sequence: CDR1 MNHEY, CDR2 SVGEGT. This CDR3 has 15 residues. CDR3 sequence: CASSFDRGGTGELFF.

The gene calls are TRBV20-1 and TRBJ1-2; without DNA, the TCRdb call of TRBD1 cannot be checked. There are 13 residues in the CDR3. CDR1 is DFQATT and CDR2 is SNEGSKA in the germline V gene (reference sequence). CDR3 loop: CSARGGTGGGYTF.

The V call is TRBV24-1, the J call TRBJ2-2; TCRdb names TRBD1, which stays unverified in the absence of DNA. CDR1 and CDR2 from the germline V gene are KGHDR and SFDVKD. The CDR3 extends over 19 amino acids. The chain's CDR3 is CATSDFQWRTGGKSGELFF.

V and J are TRBV5-5 and TRBJ1-6; the D call from TCRdb, TRBD1, cannot be confirmed without DNA. This CDR3 is built from 15 residues. The germline V gene has CDR1 SGHKS and CDR2 YYEKEE (reference sequence). CDR3 region: CASSFGSGENSPLHF.

The chain employs TRBV5-6 and TRBJ2-7; TCRdb calls TRBD2, which cannot be checked without DNA. Germline V gives CDR1 SGHDT, CDR2 YYEEEE. The CDR3 length is 15 residues. This CDR3 reads CASSFNPGLAYEQYF.

The V call is TRBV2, the J call TRBJ2-2; checking the TCRdb D call of TRBD2 is not possible without DNA. Germline lookup yields CDR1 SNHLY and CDR2 FYNNEI. The CDR3 runs 17 residues. This chain's CDR3 is CASRGPSGGRNTGELFF.

V gene TRBV12-3 or TRBV12-4 combines with J gene TRBJ2-7; TCRdb picks TRBD2, but there is no DNA to check that call. This CDR3 is built from 16 residues. The chain's CDR3 is CASSQTSGMRDYEQYF.

The chain joins TRBV6-1 to TRBJ2-5; lacking DNA, the TRBD2 call made by TCRdb goes unchecked. This CDR3 is built from 15 residues. Germline values: CDR1 MNHNS, CDR2 SASEGT. CDR3 amino acids: CASSEGLAAQETQYF.

The chain uses TRBV29-1 and TRBJ2-1; TCRdb's D call of TRBD1 is untestable without DNA. This CDR3 region has 16 residues. Germline-derived CDR1 and CDR2 are SQVTM and ANQGSEA. The CDR3 spells CSVERPSTGEGNEQFF.

This chain joins TRBV11-2 and TRBJ2-1; TCRdb's D call of TRBD2 is untestable without DNA. The CDR3 extends over 15 amino acids. In germline, CDR1 is SGHAT, CDR2 FQNNGV. The CDR3 sequence is CASSSLAGAYNEQFF.

V gene TRBV6-1 combines with J gene TRBJ1-6; the D call from TCRdb, TRBD1, cannot be confirmed without DNA. In germline, CDR1 is MNHNS, CDR2 SASEGT. The CDR3 is 17 residues long. CDR3 amino acids: CASSEGQSTSYNSPLHF.

This chain connects TRBV5-5 to TRBJ2-1. The CDR3 runs 16 residues. From germline, CDR1 is SGHKS and CDR2 YYEKEE (reference sequence). CDR3 in amino acids: CASSFGGFNIPNEQFF.

V gene TRBV14 combines with J gene TRBJ2-5; TCRdb returns TRBD2, unconfirmable since there is no DNA. The CDR3 loop spans 16 amino acids. Looked up from germline, CDR1 is SGHDN and CDR2 is FVKESK. CDR3 protein: CASSLYSGASRETQYF.

J is TRBJ1-1 and V is TRBV29-1; TCRdb's D gene call, TRBD1, goes unchecked for lack of DNA. Germline V gene lookup returns CDR1 SQVTM and CDR2 ANQGSEA. The CDR3 extends over 13 amino acids. CDR3 sequence: CSVAPDRGAEAFF.

The chain has TRBV12-3 or TRBV12-4 and TRBJ1-5; the TRBD1 assignment by TCRdb is unverifiable without DNA. The CDR3 is made up of 18 amino acids. The CDR3 here is CASSFHGQGVDSNQPQHF.

The gene calls are TRBV27 and TRBJ2-7; absent DNA, TCRdb's TRBD1 call cannot be checked. The CDR3 loop spans 16 amino acids. Germline values: CDR1 MNHEY, CDR2 SMNVEV (reference sequence). The CDR3 sequence is CASSLFLAGPRGEQYF.

This chain joins TRBV7-2 and TRBJ1-5; TCRdb lists TRBD1, though no DNA is available to test this call. This CDR3 region has 16 residues. CDR1 is SGHTA and CDR2 is FQGNSA in the germline V gene. The CDR3 reads CASSLAIDRGHQPQHF.

The V and J genes are TRBV7-3 and TRBJ2-1; no DNA is available, so the TRBD1 call from TCRdb remains unchecked. The V gene's germline CDR1 is SGHTA and CDR2 FQGTGA. The CDR3 runs to 14 residues. This CDR3 is CASSPGAKYNEQFF.

CDR3 protein: CSVWRGHTGELFF. The chain has TRBV29-1 and TRBJ2-2; TCRdb designates TRBD2, a call that cannot be tested without DNA. CDR1 and CDR2 from the germline V gene are SQVTM and ANQGSEA. The CDR3 sequence is 13 residues long.

The V and J genes are TRBV7-9 and TRBJ1-2. The CDR3 has 14 amino acids. Germline loops: CDR1 SEHNR, CDR2 FQNEAQ (reference sequence). The CDR3: CASSPGLVNHGYTF.

The chain is built from TRBV7-9 and TRBJ2-1; the D call of TRBD2 rests on TCRdb alone, since no DNA is present to check it. Germline V gene sequence: CDR1 SEHNR, CDR2 FQNEAQ (reference sequence). The CDR3 contains 20 residues. CDR3 sequence: CASSLGASGGQLGSYNEQFF.